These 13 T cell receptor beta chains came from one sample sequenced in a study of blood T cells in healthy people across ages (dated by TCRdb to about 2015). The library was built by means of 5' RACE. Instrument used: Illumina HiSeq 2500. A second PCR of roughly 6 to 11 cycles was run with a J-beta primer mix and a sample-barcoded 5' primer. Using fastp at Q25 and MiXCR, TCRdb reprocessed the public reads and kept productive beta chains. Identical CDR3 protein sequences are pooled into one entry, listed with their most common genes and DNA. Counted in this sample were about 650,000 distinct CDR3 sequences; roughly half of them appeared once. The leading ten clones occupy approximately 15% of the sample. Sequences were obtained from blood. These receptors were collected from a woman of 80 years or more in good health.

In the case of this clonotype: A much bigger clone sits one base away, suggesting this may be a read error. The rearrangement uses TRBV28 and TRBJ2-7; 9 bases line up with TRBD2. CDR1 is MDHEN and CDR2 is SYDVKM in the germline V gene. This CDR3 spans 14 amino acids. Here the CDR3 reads CANSFGLALYEQYF. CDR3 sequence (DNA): TGTGCCAACAGTTTCGGACTAGCGCTCTACGAGCAGTACTTC.

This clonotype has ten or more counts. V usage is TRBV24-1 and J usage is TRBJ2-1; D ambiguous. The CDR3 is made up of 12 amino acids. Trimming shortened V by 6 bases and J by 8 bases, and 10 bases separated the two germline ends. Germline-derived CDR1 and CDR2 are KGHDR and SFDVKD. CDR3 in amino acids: CATSYSSDEQFF. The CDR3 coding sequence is TGTGCCACCAGTTACTCTTCCGATGAGCAGTTCTTC.

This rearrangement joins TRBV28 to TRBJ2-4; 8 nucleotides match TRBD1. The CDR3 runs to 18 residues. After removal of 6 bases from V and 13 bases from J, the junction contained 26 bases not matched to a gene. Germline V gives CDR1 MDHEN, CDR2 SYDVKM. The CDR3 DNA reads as TGTGCCAGCAGGAATTCTCCACCGGTAGACAGGGGAATCGATGAGCAGTACTTC. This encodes CASRNSPPVDRGIDEQYF.

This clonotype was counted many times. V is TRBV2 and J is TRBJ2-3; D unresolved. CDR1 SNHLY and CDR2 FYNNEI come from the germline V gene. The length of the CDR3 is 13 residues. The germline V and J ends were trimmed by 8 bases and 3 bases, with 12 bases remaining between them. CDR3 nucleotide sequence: TGTGCCAGCGGCCCCCTTGTGACAGATACGCAGTATTTT. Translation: CASGPLVTDTQYF.

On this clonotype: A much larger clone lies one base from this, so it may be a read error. The CDR3 is CASIHRPNTQYF. CDR3 DNA sequence: TGTGCCAGCATCCATCGCCCAAATACGCAGTATTTT. The V and J genes are TRBV14 and TRBJ2-3; D not resolved. The germline V gene encodes CDR1 SGHDN and CDR2 FVKESK. Trimming removed 7 bases at V and 7 bases at J, with 12 bases between. CDR3 length: 12 amino acids.

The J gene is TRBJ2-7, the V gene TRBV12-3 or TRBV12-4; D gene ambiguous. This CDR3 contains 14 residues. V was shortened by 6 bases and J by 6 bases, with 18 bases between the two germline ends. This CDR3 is CASSWVGSRGEQYF. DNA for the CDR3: TGTGCCAGCAGCTGGGTGGGTAGTCGAGGCGAGCAGTACTTC.

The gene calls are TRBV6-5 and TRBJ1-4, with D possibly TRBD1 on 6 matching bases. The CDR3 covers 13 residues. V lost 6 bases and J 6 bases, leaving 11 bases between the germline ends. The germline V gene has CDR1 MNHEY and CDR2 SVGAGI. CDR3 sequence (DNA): TGTGCCAGCAGAAACCCAGGGGATGAAAAACTGTTTTTT. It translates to CASRNPGDEKLFF.

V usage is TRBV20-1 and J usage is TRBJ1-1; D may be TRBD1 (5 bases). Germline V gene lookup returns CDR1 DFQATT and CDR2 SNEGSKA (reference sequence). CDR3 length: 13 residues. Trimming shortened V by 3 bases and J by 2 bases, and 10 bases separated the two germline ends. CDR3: CSARRGANTEAFF. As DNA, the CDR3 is TGCAGTGCTAGGCGAGGGGCCAACACTGAAGCTTTCTTT.

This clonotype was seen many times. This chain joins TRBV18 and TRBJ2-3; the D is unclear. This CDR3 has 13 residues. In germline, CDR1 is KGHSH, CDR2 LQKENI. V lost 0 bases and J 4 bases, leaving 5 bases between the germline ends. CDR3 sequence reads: CASSPPGPDTQYF. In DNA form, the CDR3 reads TGTGCCAGCTCACCACCAGGGCCAGATACGCAGTATTTT. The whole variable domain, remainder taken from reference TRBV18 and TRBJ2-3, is NAGVMQNPRHLVRRRGQEARLRCSPMKGHSHVYWYRQLPEEGLKFMVYLQKENIIDESGMPKERFSAEFPKEGPSILRIQQVVRGDSAAYFCASSPPGPDTQYFGPGTRLTVL.

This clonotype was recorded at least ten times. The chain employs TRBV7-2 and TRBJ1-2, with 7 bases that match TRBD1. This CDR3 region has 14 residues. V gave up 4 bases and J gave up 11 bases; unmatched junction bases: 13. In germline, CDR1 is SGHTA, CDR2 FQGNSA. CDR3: CASSWDSRLTGYTF. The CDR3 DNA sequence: TGTGCCAGCAGCTGGGACAGCCGATTAACGGGGTACACCTTC.

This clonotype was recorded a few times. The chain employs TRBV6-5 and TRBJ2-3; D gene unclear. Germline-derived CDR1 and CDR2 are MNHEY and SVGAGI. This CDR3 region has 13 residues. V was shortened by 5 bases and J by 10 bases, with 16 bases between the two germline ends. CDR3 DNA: TGTGCCAGCAGTGACCCAAACAGTGGTGCGCAGTATTTT. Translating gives CASSDPNSGAQYF.

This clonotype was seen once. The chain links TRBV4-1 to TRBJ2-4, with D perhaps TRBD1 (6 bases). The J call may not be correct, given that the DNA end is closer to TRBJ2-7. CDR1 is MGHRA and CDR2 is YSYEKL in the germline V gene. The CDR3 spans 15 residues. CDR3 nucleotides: TGCGCCAGCAGCCCACGGGACACGATGACCTACGAGCAGTACTTC. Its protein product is CASSPRDTMTYEQYF.

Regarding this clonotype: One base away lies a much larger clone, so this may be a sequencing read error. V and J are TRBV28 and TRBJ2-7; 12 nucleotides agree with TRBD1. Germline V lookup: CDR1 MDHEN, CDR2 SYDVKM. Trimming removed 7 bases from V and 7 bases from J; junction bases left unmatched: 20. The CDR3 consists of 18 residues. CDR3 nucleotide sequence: TGTGCCAGCACAGTTTCCGTCGTTGGGACAGGGGGCTTGGGGGAGCAGTACTTC. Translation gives CASTVSVVGTGGLGEQYF.